Following are 29 T cell receptor beta chains from one sample sequenced in a study of lung T cells in sarcoidosis with Löfgren's syndrome. MiXCR, applied by TCRdb to the reads, yields one record per CDR3 protein. The sample yields roughly 63,000 distinct CDR3 sequences, 20% to 25% seen once. The sample comprised CD4+ T cells from PBMCs. Receptor source: a human donor with sarcoidosis (Löfgren's syndrome or another form), or a control subject (not recorded which).

In this sample, this clonotype turned up once. An end of the junction does not agree with germline; a read error may underlie this. This chain connects TRBV7-3 to TRBJ1-1; D remains ambiguous. The length of the CDR3 is 13 residues. Per germline, CDR1 SGHTA and CDR2 FQGTGA. CDR3 bases: TGTGTCAGCAGCTTTAACCGGGACACTGAAGCTTTCTTT. It translates to CVSSFNRDTEAFF.

This clonotype was observed at least ten times. The V call is TRBV6-1, the J call TRBJ2-1; 11 bases align to TRBD2. The germline gives CDR1 MNHNS, CDR2 SASEGT. The CDR3 has 16 amino acids. The junction had 7 bases not matched to a gene; V was cut back by 5 bases and J by 4 bases. The CDR3 region is CASSSRLAGSYNEQFF. CDR3 nucleotides: TGTGCCAGCAGTTCCAGACTAGCGGGGTCTTACAATGAGCAGTTCTTC.

The sample holds a few counts of this clonotype. A much more abundant neighbour one base away suggests this may be a read error. The chain uses TRBV6-1 and TRBJ2-3, with D hard to call. From germline, CDR1 is MNHNS and CDR2 SASEGT. The CDR3 extends over 13 amino acids. V shed 6 bases and J shed 5 bases, with 12 bases lying between them. Written as DNA, the CDR3 is TGTGCCAGCAGACAGAGAGATGGAGATACGCAGTATTTT. Amino acids: CASRQRDGDTQYF.

Comments on this clonotype: A much larger clone sits a single nucleotide away, making a read error possible. The genes are TRBV20-1 and TRBJ2-3; TRBD1 aligns across 7 bases. The CDR3 spans 13 residues. CDR1 is DFQATT and CDR2 is SNEGSKA in the germline V gene (reference sequence). CDR3 region: CSARRDRSDTRYF. CDR3 DNA: TGCAGTGCTAGACGGGACAGATCAGATACGCGGTATTTT.

This rearrangement joins TRBV7-8 to TRBJ1-2; D may be TRBD1 (5 bases). V was clipped by 2 bases and J by 6 bases, with 13 bases between them. The CDR3 length is 14 residues. Germline CDR1 reads SGHVS; CDR2 reads FQNEAQ. The CDR3 DNA is TGTGCCAGCAGCTTAACGAGCAGGGAGGATGGCTACACCTTC. It translates to CASSLTSREDGYTF.

This clonotype was observed at least ten times. The V and J genes are TRBV6-1 and TRBJ1-5; a possible D gene is TRBD1 (6 bases). CDR3 length: 15 residues. CDR1 is MNHNS and CDR2 is SASEGT in the germline V gene. With 8 bases removed from V and 3 bases from J, the gap between germline ends came to 17 bases. For the CDR3, the DNA is TGTGCCAGCGGGGAGGGGACACACATCAATCAGCCCCAGCATTTT. Its protein is CASGEGTHINQPQHF.

The V call is TRBV5-1, the J call TRBJ2-3; no reliable D call. The germline V gene encodes CDR1 SGHRS and CDR2 YFSETQ. V was shortened by 5 bases and J by 0 bases, with 4 bases between the two germline ends. The CDR3 is made up of 12 amino acids. The CDR3 spells CASRSSTDTQYF. The CDR3 nucleotides read TGCGCCAGCAGATCGAGCACAGATACGCAGTATTTT.

The sample holds a few counts of this clonotype. The rearrangement uses TRBV20-1 and TRBJ2-5; D may be TRBD2 (6 bases). CDR1 and CDR2 (germline): DFQATT, SNEGSKA (reference sequence). The CDR3 length is 14 residues. V was shortened by 6 bases and J by 5 bases, with 19 bases between the two germline ends. This CDR3 is CSAVGTFSGETQYF. In nucleotides, the CDR3 is TGCAGTGCAGTTGGGACTTTCAGCGGGGAGACCCAGTACTTC.

This clonotype was counted at least ten times. V is TRBV27 and J is TRBJ2-2; 9 bases match TRBD1. V shed 2 bases and J 5 bases; nucleotides not matched to a gene: 3. The germline gives CDR1 MNHEY, CDR2 SMNVEV (reference sequence). The CDR3 runs 15 residues. CDR3 loop: CASSLDRGFTGELFF. CDR3 sequence (DNA): TGTGCCAGCAGTTTAGACAGGGGGTTTACCGGGGAGCTGTTTTTT.

This clonotype was detected only a few times. A read error may account for a junction end that differs from germline. The rearrangement joins TRBV7-9 to TRBJ2-3; 7 bases match TRBD2. Germline assignment: CDR1 SEHNR and CDR2 FQNEAQ (reference sequence). The CDR3 sequence is 14 residues long. In DNA form, the CDR3 reads TGTGCCAGCAGCCTAGCTTGGGGAGGGAATACGCAGTATTTT. This sequence encodes CASSLAWGGNTQYF.

Comment on this clonotype: A single base separates this from a much larger clone, so it may be a read error. J is TRBJ1-5 and V is TRBV27; D is uncertain. V gave up 8 bases and J gave up 0 bases, with 23 bases separating them. The CDR3 has 18 residues. Germline V gives CDR1 MNHEY, CDR2 SMNVEV (reference sequence). The CDR3 here is CASGYSAGLPYSNQPQHF. The CDR3 DNA follows: TGTGCCAGCGGTTATAGCGCAGGCCTCCCATATAGCAATCAGCCCCAGCATTTT.

The table lists this clonotype with a few counts. The rearrangement joins TRBV11-2 to TRBJ1-6; no definite D call. The ends were cut back, 4 bases at V and 7 bases at J, with 11 bases in the middle. This CDR3 is built from 14 residues. CDR1 SGHAT and CDR2 FQNNGV come from the germline V gene. CDR3 sequence: CASSSTYTNSPLHF. The CDR3 DNA sequence: TGTGCCAGCAGCTCTACATACACAAATTCACCCCTCCACTTT.

This clonotype has a handful of counts. The rearrangement links TRBV18 to TRBJ2-1, with 9 bases lining up with TRBD2. V trimming: 6 bases; J trimming: 0 bases; junction bases outside the gene matches: 6. Germline-derived CDR1 and CDR2 are KGHSH and LQKENI. This CDR3 is built from 16 residues. The CDR3 DNA sequence: TGTGCCAGCTCCCCTAATAGCGGGAGCTCCTACAATGAGCAGTTCTTC. Amino acid sequence: CASSPNSGSSYNEQFF.

In this sample, this clonotype turned up many times. The chain carries TRBV20-1 and TRBJ1-5, with D possibly TRBD1 on 5 matching bases. The CDR3 length is 14 residues. V was trimmed by 5 bases and J by 5 bases, leaving 16 bases between them. Germline CDR1 reads DFQATT; CDR2 reads SNEGSKA (reference sequence). The CDR3 here is CSALTFGGDQPQHF. CDR3 in DNA: TGCAGTGCTTTGACCTTTGGGGGAGATCAGCCCCAGCATTTT.

This clonotype was seen only a few times. Possible read error: a much larger clone is one base away. This chain uses TRBV20-1 with TRBJ2-1, with 8 bases that match TRBD2. The ends lost 3 bases at V and 0 bases at J; junction bases unmatched: 13. CDR1 and CDR2 (germline): DFQATT, SNEGSKA (reference sequence). The CDR3 runs to 18 residues. The CDR3 spells CSASPPGGGRGSYNEQFF. CDR3 nucleotides: TGCAGTGCTAGCCCCCCGGGGGGGGGAAGGGGCTCCTACAATGAGCAGTTCTTC.

This clonotype was recorded many times. V gene TRBV28 combines with J gene TRBJ2-7, with a possible D match to TRBD1 (6 bases). The CDR3 is made up of 14 amino acids. Trimming shortened V by 2 bases and J by 0 bases, and 8 bases separated the two germline ends. Germline-derived CDR1 and CDR2 are MDHEN and SYDVKM. The CDR3 nucleotides are TGTGCCAGCAGTTTACAGGACAGCTCCTACGAGCAGTACGTC. This sequence encodes CASSLQDSSYEQYV.

This clonotype was seen many times. The chain joins TRBV12-3 or TRBV12-4 to TRBJ1-5; D is uncertain. V lost 2 bases and J lost 0, with 11 bases in between. The CDR3 contains 16 residues. Written as DNA, the CDR3 is TGTGCCAGCAGTTTAAGCTACGCCAATAGCAATCAGCCCCAGCATTTT. Translating gives CASSLSYANSNQPQHF.

This rearrangement joins TRBV7-9 to TRBJ2-2; no definite D call. CDR3 length: 13 amino acids. The ends were cut back, 5 bases at V and 0 bases at J, with 4 bases in the middle. CDR1 is SEHNR, CDR2 FQNEAQ, per germline (reference sequence). The CDR3 region is CASSATNTGELFF. CDR3 sequence (DNA): TGTGCCAGCAGCGCGACGAACACCGGGGAGCTGTTTTTT.

A note on this clonotype: A much larger clone is a single base away; this may be a read error. This chain joins TRBV11-2 and TRBJ1-1; 10 positions agree with TRBD1. V was pared by 6 bases and J by 4 bases, with 17 bases of the junction left unmatched. The CDR3 runs 18 residues. CDR1 SGHAT and CDR2 FQNNGV come from the germline V gene. The CDR3 DNA sequence: TGTGCCAGCAGACAACCATTCGGACAGGGGGAAAAAGTCACTGAAGCTTTCTTT. Residues: CASRQPFGQGEKVTEAFF.

The sample holds many counts of this clonotype. The chain combines TRBV28 with TRBJ1-1; D remains ambiguous. Trimming shortened V by 7 bases and J by 1 base, and 10 bases separated the two germline ends. The CDR3 spans 13 residues. Germline CDR1 and CDR2: MDHEN and SYDVKM. For the CDR3, the DNA is TGTGCCAGCAAGGAGGATACGAACACTGAAGCTTTCTTT. Amino acid sequence: CASKEDTNTEAFF.

With respect to this clonotype: Sequence at one end of the junction differs from germline and may be a read error. The V gene is TRBV7-2, the J gene TRBJ2-1; D gene uncertain. Germline assignment: CDR1 SGHTA and CDR2 FQGNSA. The CDR3 has 12 amino acids. CDR3 region: CASSQAYNGQFF. Written as DNA, the CDR3 is TGTGCCAGCAGCCAGGCCTACAATGGGCAGTTCTTC.

This clonotype came up many times. CDR3 bases: TGTGCCAGCAGTGGATCGTACGCGACTAATGAAAAACTGTTTTTT. Amino acids: CASSGSYATNEKLFF. The genes are TRBV6-1 and TRBJ1-4; D unresolved. This CDR3 spans 15 amino acids. V gave up 4 bases and J gave up 2 bases, with 11 bases separating them. Per the germline V gene, CDR1 is MNHNS and CDR2 is SASEGT.

This clonotype was seen at least ten times. CDR3 coding DNA: TGTGCCAGCAGCCGCCAAGCTAGCGGGACCTACAATGAGCAGTTCTTC. As protein: CASSRQASGTYNEQFF. The J gene is TRBJ2-1, the V gene TRBV3-1, with TRBD2 identical over 9 bases. The CDR3 runs to 16 residues. Per germline, CDR1 LGHDT and CDR2 YNNKEL (reference sequence). J was trimmed by 2 bases and V by 4 bases; bases with no gene match: 6.

The J gene is TRBJ2-3, the V gene TRBV19; possible D gene TRBD1, 6 bases. Trimming shortened V by 5 bases and J by 2 bases, and 17 bases separated the two germline ends. The germline V gene encodes CDR1 LNHDA and CDR2 SQIVND (reference sequence). This CDR3 comprises 16 residues. The CDR3 spells CASSPTGGLSTDTQYF. CDR3 coding DNA: TGTGCCAGTAGTCCGACAGGTGGGTTATCCACAGATACGCAGTATTTT. The full variable domain, its missing parts supplied by reference TRBV19 and TRBJ2-3, is DGGITQSPKYLFRKEGQNVTLSCEQNLNHDAMYWYRQDPGQGLRLIYYSQIVNDFQKGDIAEGYSVSREKKESFPLTVTSAQKNPTAFYLCASSPTGGLSTDTQYFGPGTRLTVL.

This clonotype has more than one count but fewer than ten. The chain employs TRBV5-4 and TRBJ1-2; TRBD1 matches 9 bases. The CDR3 contains 13 residues. With 4 bases clipped from V and 5 bases from J, the junction kept 3 bases outside the gene matches. Germline CDR1 reads SGHNT; CDR2 reads YYREEE (reference sequence). CDR3 amino acids: CASSRDREYGYTF. For the CDR3, the DNA is TGTGCCAGCAGCCGGGACAGGGAGTATGGCTACACCTTC.

The V call is TRBV7-2, the J call TRBJ1-5, with D possibly TRBD1 on 6 matching bases. The CDR3 contains 16 residues. Deletions cut 5 bases from V and 3 bases from J, with 17 bases between. The V gene's germline CDR1 is SGHTA and CDR2 FQGNSA. Here the CDR3 reads CASSQGGQVYNQPQHF. The CDR3 coding sequence is TGTGCCAGCAGCCAAGGGGGGCAGGTCTACAATCAGCCCCAGCATTTT.

This clonotype was observed many times. This could be a read error, since a much larger clone is one nucleotide away. The V call is TRBV15, the J call TRBJ1-5; D unclear. CDR1 LNHNV and CDR2 YYDKDF come from the germline V gene (reference sequence). The CDR3 loop spans 13 amino acids. The germline V and J ends were trimmed by 1 base and 4 bases, with 5 bases remaining between them. The CDR3, as DNA: TGTGCCACCAGCAGAGGCCCTAATCAGCCCCAGCATTTT. Its translation: CATSRGPNQPQHF.

This clonotype was counted between two and nine times. A junction boundary mismatches the germline segment, possibly from a read error. This chain joins TRBV7-8 and TRBJ1-6, with no clear D. Germline V lookup: CDR1 SGHVS, CDR2 FQNEAQ. The CDR3 totals 13 residues. The CDR3 nucleotides are TGTGCCAGCAGCTTAATGGGAGGATCACTCCTCCACTTT. Amino acid sequence: CASSLMGGSLLHF. Based on the CDR3 plus reference TRBV7-8 and TRBJ1-6, the full variable domain is GAGVSQSPRYKVAKRGQDVALRCDPISGHVSLFWYQQALGQGPEFLTYFQNEAQLDKSGLPSDRFFAERPEGSVSTLKIQRTQQEDSAVYLCASSLMGGSLLHFGNGTRLTVT.

This chain uses TRBV29-1 with TRBJ2-3; D not certain. The length of the CDR3 is 13 residues. Looked up from germline, CDR1 is SQVTM and CDR2 is ANQGSEA. The V gene lost 3 bases and the J gene lost 2 bases, with 9 bases spanning the gap. The CDR3: CSVEKGFTDTQYF. CDR3 coding DNA: TGCAGCGTTGAGAAGGGTTTCACAGATACGCAGTATTTT.